This T cell receptor (beta chain) was captured in a study of beta chain features in type 1 diabetes. Study-wide points: Lower insertion and higher deletion counts appeared at VDJ junctions in type 1 diabetes patients. In all four CD4+ subsets, TCRB CDR3 length was significantly, moderately reduced in type 1 diabetes.

CD45RO/CCR7/CD25/CD127/CD95/CD27 sorting isolated CD4+ naive, central memory, regulatory and stem cell-like memory cells. Notes on this clone: What it recognizes is unknown.

Sequencing targeted expressed TCRB transcripts, as all isolated RNA had been reverse transcribed. There were 3.5 million to 4.5 million reads on average in the naive, central memory and regulatory T cell samples. Using immunoSEQ multiplex PCR, the repertoire was profiled, and TCRdb retains in-frame clones only, with some absent. The sample lists 600,000 to 750,000 clones; around an eighth were seen once. Germline CDR1 reads MGHDK; CDR2 reads SYGVNS. The CDR3 sequence is 12 residues long. The V and J ends lost 1 base and 8 bases respectively, with 8 bases between them. The TCR was taken from a man under 40 with type 1 diabetes. The chain links TRBV25-1 to TRBJ1-2; the D is unclear. Sequenced: naive CD4+ T cells from blood. CDR3 nucleotides: TGTGCCAGCAGTGAATCAGGAGGCGGCTACACCTTC. Amino acids: CASSESGGGYTF.